A single sample is the source of the 5 T cell receptor beta chains below, sequenced in a study of T cells in Graves' hyperthyroidism and ophthalmopathy. The TCR beta CDR3 regions underwent amplification using RNA transcripts as the source. First-round RT-PCR of the TCR CDR3 relied on the HTBI primer set. TCRdb ran MiXCR on the multiplex PCR reads and lists one entry per CDR3 protein. The table has approximately 640,000 distinct CDR3 sequences, just under 45% seen once. The sequencing input was peripheral blood or thyroid tissue (not recorded which). Receptors were obtained from an adult man with Graves' disease, either hyperthyroidism or ophthalmopathy (not recorded which).

The chain joins TRBV10-3 to TRBJ1-1, with D maybe TRBD1 (6 bases). The CDR3 length is 17 residues. Germline V lookup: CDR1 ENHRY, CDR2 SYGVKD. V lost 0 bases and J lost 0, with 14 bases in between. CDR3 loop: CAISESGSGVLNTEAFF. The CDR3 DNA sequence: TGTGCCATCAGTGAGTCGGGGTCAGGGGTCTTGAACACTGAAGCTTTCTTT.

The rearrangement uses TRBV7-9 and TRBJ1-5; tentatively, D is TRBD1 (5 bases). Trimming removed 3 bases at V and 8 bases at J, with 14 bases between. The CDR3 loop spans 14 amino acids. The germline V gene encodes CDR1 SEHNR and CDR2 FQNEAQ (reference sequence). CDR3 residues: CASSLWGSWKPQHF. CDR3 nucleotide sequence: TGTGCCAGCAGCTTGTGGGGGTCTTGGAAGCCCCAGCATTTT.

V and J are TRBV29-1 and TRBJ1-5; no clear D. From germline, CDR1 is SQVTM and CDR2 ANQGSEA. The V gene lost 8 bases and the J gene lost 7 bases, with 12 bases spanning the gap. The length of the CDR3 is 11 residues. CDR3 sequence reads: CSLAPGQPQHF. In DNA, the CDR3 is TGCAGCTTAGCCCCGGGACAGCCCCAGCATTTT.

The chain is built from TRBV20-1 and TRBJ1-5; perhaps TRBD1 as D (6 bases). This CDR3 spans 14 amino acids. The ends were cut back, 5 bases at V and 3 bases at J, with 14 bases in the middle. Germline values: CDR1 DFQATT, CDR2 SNEGSKA (reference sequence). The CDR3 spells CSAWSRGINQPQHF. The CDR3 bases are TGCAGTGCTTGGTCCAGGGGCATCAATCAGCCCCAGCATTTT.

This clonotype came up once. CDR3 coding DNA: TGTGCCATCAGCTTACTAGCGGGTCAGGGGACAAGCAATCAGCCCCAGCATTTT. The encoded protein is CAISLLAGQGTSNQPQHF. The genes are TRBV10-3 and TRBJ1-5; possibly TRBD1 for D (6 bases). The CDR3 has 18 amino acids. CDR1 ENHRY and CDR2 SYGVKD come from the germline V gene. Trimming shortened V by 6 bases and J by 1 base, and 22 bases separated the two germline ends.